This T cell receptor beta chain was found in a study of cytomegalovirus exposure and HLA in healthy donors. General observations from the study: The availability of immune exposure information extended only to CMV serostatus.

The PCR used 60 Vbeta and 13 Jbeta primers. The protocol was immunoSEQ multiplex PCR, while the TCRdb copy is restricted to in-frame clones and leaves out a portion. The data contain approximately 170,000 clones, about 80% of them singletons. J was trimmed by 2 bases and V by 4 bases; bases with no gene match: 10. Germline CDR1 is SGHRS and CDR2 is YFSETQ. The CDR3 covers 17 residues. Points on this clone: The antigen remains undetermined.

The TCR originated in a woman in her 30s in good health and CMV-seropositive. The V gene is TRBV5-1, the J gene TRBJ2-1, with 9 bases that match TRBD2. The source material was PBMCs. The chain's CDR3 is CASSKWAAGGAYNEQFF. The CDR3 DNA is TGCGCCAGCAGCAAATGGGCAGCGGGAGGAGCCTACAATGAGCAGTTCTTC.